This T cell receptor beta chain was captured in a study of control samples from healthy donors and cancer patients. CDR3 size: 17 residues. Germline CDR1 is SEHNR and CDR2 is FQNEAQ (reference sequence). Trimming at V came to 1 base and at J to 6 bases, leaving 13 bases not matched to a gene. Sequenced by immunoSEQ multiplex PCR; TCRdb stores in-frame clones only, minus some. This table holds roughly 120,000 clones, approximately 91% found once. The genes are TRBV7-9 and TRBJ1-2; 8 positions agree with TRBD1. This clonotype was sampled from a woman aged 18-30 years in good health. What was sequenced was blood. For the CDR3, the DNA is TGTGCCAGCAGCTTAGGAAGACAGGGGATTTCAGGACATGGCTACACCTTC. Protein: CASSLGRQGISGHGYTF.